This T cell receptor (beta chain) was captured in a study of T cell changes during pregnancy in multiple sclerosis. TCRdb keeps only in-frame clones here, not all; method: immunoSEQ multiplex PCR. This table has about 20,000 clones, roughly nine tenths appearing once. From germline, CDR1 is SGHVS and CDR2 FQNEAQ. The CDR3 is 15 residues long. Trimming took 5 bases from V and 5 from J; bases not matched to a gene: 6. J is TRBJ1-1 and V is TRBV7-8, with 12 bases lining up with TRBD1. This clonotype was obtained from a female donor in good health, enrolled as a control in a pregnancy study. Sample: CD8+ T cells from peripheral blood mononuclear cells, taken after pregnancy. Here the CDR3 reads CASSGGTGGDTEAFF. The CDR3 DNA reads TGTGCCAGCAGCGGGGGGACAGGGGGCGATACTGAAGCTTTCTTT. Full variable domain (remainder filled in from reference TRBV7-8 and TRBJ1-1): GAGVSQSPRYKVAKRGQDVALRCDPISGHVSLFWYQQALGQGPEFLTYFQNEAQLDKSGLPSDRFFAERPEGSVSTLKIQRTQQEDSAVYLCASSGGTGGDTEAFFGQGTRLTVV.